This TCR beta chain was captured by sequencing in a study of cytomegalovirus exposure and HLA in healthy donors (dated by TCRdb to about 2017). Background for the entire study: According to a later analysis, the 120 or so validation repertoires were produced on the same platform as the 666 repertoires of the first cohort. The study aimed to test whether cataloging public T cell receptors could reveal signatures of past pathogen exposure. Along with the roughly 670-subject first cohort, a separate validation cohort of over 90 different subjects was used. To predict cytomegalovirus infection status, the study brought together high-throughput TCR immunosequencing, statistical association of individual TCRs with disease status, and machine learning. The paper's findings and limits, for the study overall: Three of the identified cytomegalovirus-associated TCR beta chains were confirmed in vitro to be specific for cytomegalovirus antigens. In both the original and validation cohorts, the classifier was reported to diagnose cytomegalovirus status with high specificity and sensitivity. A total of around 150 TCR beta chains were listed by the study as associated with cytomegalovirus. Most TCR sequences were seen in very few donors, while some public TCRs were found in many individuals. The authors suggested that the approach could potentially be extended to other disease states and immunological phenotypes. Of the cluster scores, about 94% were above 0 in a later analysis, which found that TCRs clustered in the first cohort also tended to co-occur in the 90 to 150 validation repertoires. A later analysis lacked HLA typing for the validation cohort, so it scored co-occurrence in that cohort across all 110 or so repertoires.

The germline V gene specifies SNHLY as CDR1 and FYNNEI as CDR2. V is pruned by 7 bases and J by 6 bases, leaving 6 bases of the junction without a gene match. The CDR3, from cysteine to phenylalanine, totals 13 residues. The DNA shown is the 39-base CDR3, in frame from base 1. Comment on this clone: There is no known antigen for this receptor. It has no much larger one-base neighbor in the sample; base qualities were not kept.

The donors were included in the validation cohort of roughly 120 subjects, a group kept apart from the approximately 690-subject first cohort. The method was the immunoSEQ multiplex PCR assay. The source study handled its data this way. A statistical classification framework was built for diagnosing cytomegalovirus status from the catalog of TCR beta chain sequences. Drawn from immuneACCESS, this table holds only the in-frame rearrangements with V and J called that TCRdb kept. Clones are partly lost; checked studies trace under half to an unresolved V gene and leave the rest unexplained. The V and J calls and clone size are taken from that table; D and trimming were inferred from the DNA. Recorded for this sample are just under 75,000 clones; around 94% of them occurred a single time. Clones ranked in the top ten supply roughly 3.2% of the sample.

The sequenced material came from PBMCs. This TCR came from a young woman in good health and CMV-seropositive. Recombination joined TRBV2 with TRBJ2-3; 8 bases in between match TRBD2. The CDR3 is CASIRTSWDTQYF. The DNA sequence is TGTGCCAGCATAAGGACTAGCTGGGATACGCAGTATTTT.